The clone carrying this T cell receptor (beta chain) showed up just a few times. Its antigen is not identified. Produced via immunoSEQ multiplex PCR; TCRdb's table is partial and in-frame only. The sample lists 13,000 or so clones; about nine tenths were seen once. V lost 5 bases and J 6 bases, leaving 19 bases between the germline ends. CDR1 MNHEY and CDR2 SVGAGI come from the germline V gene. The CDR3 runs 15 residues. The sample is drawn from a study of chemoradiotherapy in HPV16-positive cancers. Overall study context: Two HPV16-positive patients' cells yielded candidate HPV-specific clones and common motifs.

Study-level findings and limits: Functional assays defining HPV-specific T cells used only a couple of HPV16-positive patients.

The sequence was collected from a human donor with HPV-associated anogenital cancer. This specimen consisted of blood, obtained from a patient who underwent chemoradiotherapy. The chain joins TRBV6-5 to TRBJ1-2; D is perhaps TRBD1 (5 bases). The CDR3 is CASSPIGWQGNGYTF. As DNA, the CDR3 is TGTGCCAGCAGTCCCATCGGCTGGCAGGGAAATGGCTACACCTTC.